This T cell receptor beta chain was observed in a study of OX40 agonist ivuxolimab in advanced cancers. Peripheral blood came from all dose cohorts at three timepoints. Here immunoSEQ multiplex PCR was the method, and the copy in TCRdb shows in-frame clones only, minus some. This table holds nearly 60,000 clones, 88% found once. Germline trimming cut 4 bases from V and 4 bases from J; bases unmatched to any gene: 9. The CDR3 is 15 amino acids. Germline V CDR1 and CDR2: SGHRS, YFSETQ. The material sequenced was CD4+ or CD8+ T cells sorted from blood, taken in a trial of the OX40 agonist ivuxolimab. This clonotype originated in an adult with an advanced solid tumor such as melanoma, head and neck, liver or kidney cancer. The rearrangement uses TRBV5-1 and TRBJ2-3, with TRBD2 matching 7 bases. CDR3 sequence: CASSEPRGGADTQYF. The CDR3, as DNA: TGCGCCAGCAGCGAGCCGAGGGGAGGGGCAGATACGCAGTATTTT.